A single sample is the source of the 29 T cell receptor beta chains below, sequenced in a study of cytomegalovirus exposure and HLA in healthy donors. The PCR contained 60 Vbeta and 13 Jbeta primers. Data came from immunoSEQ multiplex PCR; TCRdb stores just in-frame clones and leaves some out. The repertoire includes about 140,000 clones, 80% of them detected once, and 4.5% sits in the top ten. The sequenced sample was PBMCs. The source of these receptors is a man aged 40-49 years in good health and CMV-seronegative.

The rearrangement links TRBV7-2 to TRBJ1-1; D gene uncertain. The V gene's germline CDR1 is SGHTA and CDR2 FQGNSA. V was shortened by 6 bases and J by 8 bases, with 13 bases between the two germline ends. CDR3 length: 12 residues. This CDR3 reads CASRYTREEAFF. CDR3 nucleotide sequence: TGTGCCAGCAGATACACCCGGGAGGAAGCTTTCTTT.

The rearrangement links TRBV18 to TRBJ2-7; 7 bases fit TRBD1. V gave up 4 bases and J gave up 0 bases; unmatched junction bases: 9. CDR3 length equals 16 residues. Germline-derived CDR1 and CDR2 are KGHSH and LQKENI. The CDR3 reads CASSLTGQASSYEQYF. In DNA form, the CDR3 reads TGTGCCAGCTCACTCACAGGACAGGCCAGCTCCTACGAGCAGTACTTC.

The J gene is TRBJ2-7, the V gene TRBV6-5, with 11 bases fitting TRBD2. Germline-derived CDR1 and CDR2 are MNHEY and SVGAGI. The CDR3 has 16 residues. V shed 4 bases and J 4 bases; nucleotides not matched to a gene: 9. The CDR3 DNA follows: TGTGCCAGCAGTTCCCCCTCCGGGACTAGCGGATACGAGCAGTACTTC. This sequence encodes CASSSPSGTSGYEQYF.

V is TRBV10-2 and J is TRBJ2-5, with TRBD1 matching over 10 bases. Judging by the DNA end, TRBJ2-7 fits better; the J call may be wrong. From germline, CDR1 is WSHSY and CDR2 SAAADI. The CDR3 is 15 amino acids. CDR3 residues: CASSSGTGATYEQYF. CDR3 nucleotide sequence: TGCGCCAGCAGTTCCGGGACAGGGGCCACCTACGAGCAGTACTTC.

The chain carries TRBV11-2 and TRBJ1-4; D might be TRBD1 (5 bases). The CDR3 totals 13 residues. V was cut by 0 bases and J by 10 bases, with 9 bases left in between. Germline V gene lookup returns CDR1 SGHAT and CDR2 FQNNGV. DNA for the CDR3: TGTGCCAGCAGCTTAGACAGGGCCGGAAAACTGTTTTTT. This gives the protein CASSLDRAGKLFF.

Regarding this clone: An end of the junction differs from the germline gene, which may be a read error. Additional DNA sequences in this sample encode the identical CDR3. This chain joins TRBV19 and TRBJ1-2; 8 nucleotides agree with TRBD1. The CDR3 consists of 14 residues. Germline V gene sequence: CDR1 LNHDA, CDR2 SQIVND (reference sequence). The chain's CDR3 is CASSIGTGNYGYTF. The CDR3 DNA reads TGTGCCAGTAGCATAGGGACAGGAAACTATGGCTACACCTTC.

The chain employs TRBV29-1 and TRBJ1-1; possible D gene TRBD1, 6 bases. Germline V gives CDR1 SQVTM, CDR2 ANQGSEA. The CDR3 runs 13 residues. Trimming took 6 bases from V and 4 from J, leaving 15 bases between them. DNA of the CDR3: TGCAGCGTCACGGACAGAGAATCCACTGAAGCTTTCTTT. This encodes CSVTDRESTEAFF.

The DNA for the CDR3 is TGCGCCAGCAGCTTGGCGGAGAGCTACGAGCAGTACTTC. Translation: CASSLAESYEQYF. The chain links TRBV5-1 to TRBJ2-5, with D uncertain. The end of the DNA fits TRBJ2-7 better, so the J call may be wrong. Germline-derived CDR1 and CDR2 are SGHRS and YFSETQ. This CDR3 region has 13 residues.

The chain combines TRBV5-1 with TRBJ1-5; tentatively, D is TRBD1 (5 bases). CDR3 length equals 15 residues. Trimming left V 2 bases short and J 7 bases short, with 16 bases between. Germline lookup yields CDR1 SGHRS and CDR2 YFSETQ. The CDR3 protein is CASSFGVDSNQPQHF. For the CDR3, the DNA is TGCGCCAGCAGCTTTGGGGTTGACAGTAACCAGCCCCAGCATTTT.

The CDR3 sequence: CASSDGTGETQYF. Here the CDR3 DNA reads TGTGCCAGCAGCGATGGGACAGGGGAGACCCAGTACTTC. The J gene is TRBJ2-5, the V gene TRBV14; 9 bases are a match to TRBD1. From germline, CDR1 is SGHDN and CDR2 FVKESK. V dropped 5 bases and J dropped 5; count of bases not matched to a gene: 3. The CDR3 has 13 amino acids.

This chain links TRBV19 with TRBJ1-5, with D possibly matching TRBD1 (6 bases). The CDR3 extends over 13 amino acids. V was shortened by 8 bases and J by 3 bases, with 11 bases between the two germline ends. Germline assignment: CDR1 LNHDA and CDR2 SQIVND (reference sequence). CDR3 nucleotide sequence: TGTGCCAGTCGTCACAGGGTCAATCAGCCCCAGCATTTT. Protein sequence: CASRHRVNQPQHF. The variable domain in full, with the rest retrieved from reference TRBV19 and TRBJ1-5, is DGGITQSPKYLFRKEGQNVTLSCEQNLNHDAMYWYRQDPGQGLRLIYYSQIVNDFQKGDIAEGYSVSREKKESFPLTVTSAQKNPTAFYLCASRHRVNQPQHFGDGTRLSIL.

This clone has just a few counts. This chain connects TRBV6-5 to TRBJ1-1; D not certain. Trimming removed 5 bases from V and 2 bases from J, with 9 bases in between. This CDR3 is 13 amino acids long. Germline V gene sequence: CDR1 MNHEY, CDR2 SVGAGI. CDR3 loop: CASSLQLNTEAFF. CDR3 DNA sequence: TGTGCCAGCAGTCTACAGCTTAACACTGAAGCTTTCTTT.

This rearrangement joins TRBV6-6 to TRBJ2-5; 9 nucleotides line up with TRBD1. Judging by the DNA end, TRBJ2-7 fits better; the J call may be wrong. The CDR3 sequence is 14 residues long. Germline CDR1 is MNHNY and CDR2 is SVGAGI (reference sequence). The CDR3, as DNA: TGTGCCAGCAGTCCGGGACAGGGAGGCTACGAGCAGTACTTC. It translates to CASSPGQGGYEQYF.

In its sample, this clone was seen a few times. The rearrangement links TRBV2 to TRBJ1-1, with 7 bases fitting TRBD1. V trimming: 6 bases; J trimming: 2 bases; junction bases outside the gene matches: 6. Per germline, CDR1 SNHLY and CDR2 FYNNEI. CDR3 size: 14 residues. The CDR3 loop is CASRGQVINTEAFF. As DNA, the CDR3 is TGTGCCAGCAGAGGACAGGTCATTAACACTGAAGCTTTCTTT.

The rearrangement uses TRBV6-5 and TRBJ2-7; D perhaps matches TRBD1 (6 bases). CDR3 size: 15 residues. Deletions cut 4 bases from V and 2 bases from J, with 15 bases between. Germline V CDR1 and CDR2: MNHEY, SVGAGI. The CDR3 coding sequence is TGTGCCAGCAGTTCCGGATGGACAGCTACCTACGAGCAGTACTTC. Amino acid sequence: CASSSGWTATYEQYF.

This clone came up once. The J gene is TRBJ2-2, the V gene TRBV14; 9 nucleotides line up with TRBD2. The germline V gene encodes CDR1 SGHDN and CDR2 FVKESK. The CDR3 spans 16 residues. V was clipped by 3 bases and J by 1 base; unmatched bases: 3. CDR3 residues: CASSHLSGGNTGELFF. Here the CDR3 DNA reads TGTGCCAGCAGCCATCTTAGCGGGGGGAACACCGGGGAGCTGTTTTTT.

This chain links TRBV2 with TRBJ2-2; TRBD1 matches 7 bases. This CDR3 is built from 15 residues. Trimming at V came to 1 base and at J to 6 bases, leaving 5 bases not matched to a gene. CDR1 is SNHLY, CDR2 FYNNEI, per germline. Here the CDR3 reads CASSEGGGWSGELFF. As DNA, the CDR3 is TGTGCCAGCAGTGAAGGAGGGGGCTGGTCCGGGGAGCTGTTTTTT.

This clone has more than one count but fewer than ten. The chain joins TRBV5-6 to TRBJ1-4, with D possibly TRBD1 on 6 matching bases. The CDR3 runs 15 residues. CDR1 SGHDT and CDR2 YYEEEE come from the germline V gene. Trimming took off 0 bases at V and 8 bases at J, with 14 bases between the two ends. CDR3 sequence: CASSLANREGEKLFF. The CDR3 nucleotides read TGTGCCAGCAGCTTGGCCAACAGGGAGGGGGAAAAACTGTTTTTT.

This clone was recorded a few times. The V call is TRBV30, the J call TRBJ1-2; 10 nucleotides agree with TRBD1. The V gene's germline CDR1 is GTSNPN and CDR2 SVGIG (reference sequence). The CDR3 consists of 16 residues. V was pared by 4 bases and J by 8 bases, with 16 bases of the junction left unmatched. The CDR3 nucleotides read TGTGCCTGGACCCATACTGCCTCGGGACAGGGGAGAGGCTACACCTTC. Amino acid sequence: CAWTHTASGQGRGYTF.

V is TRBV5-6 and J is TRBJ2-7, with 8 nucleotides matching TRBD2. V was pared by 1 base and J by 2 bases, with 8 bases of the junction left unmatched. The CDR3 loop spans 16 amino acids. CDR1 and CDR2 from the germline V gene are SGHDT and YYEEEE. The CDR3 bases are TGTGCCAGCAGCTTGCCACCGGGGGGGGGACCCTACGAGCAGTACTTC. It yields the protein CASSLPPGGGPYEQYF. The variable domain in full, with the rest retrieved from reference TRBV5-6 and TRBJ2-7, is DAGVTQSPTHLIKTRGQQVTLRCSPKSGHDTVSWYQQALGQGPQFIFQYYEEEERQRGNFPDRFSGHQFPNYSSELNVNALLLGDSALYLCASSLPPGGGPYEQYFGPGTRLTVT.

The chain uses TRBV9 and TRBJ2-3, with 8 bases aligning to TRBD2. The CDR3 is 16 amino acids. CDR1 SGDLS and CDR2 YYNGEE come from the germline V gene. Germline trimming cut 3 bases from V and 3 bases from J; bases unmatched to any gene: 9. Here the CDR3 reads CASSAGAGGYTDTQYF. The CDR3 nucleotides are TGTGCCAGCAGCGCGGGGGCGGGGGGATATACAGATACGCAGTATTTT. Looking up the rest from reference TRBV9 and TRBJ2-3 gives the full variable domain: DSGVTQTPKHLITATGQRVTLRCSPRSGDLSVYWYQQSLDQGLQFLIQYYNGEERAKGNILERFSAQQFPDLHSELNLSSLELGDSALYFCASSAGAGGYTDTQYFGPGTRLTVL.

The rearrangement links TRBV15 to TRBJ1-6; D remains unclear. The CDR3 extends over 14 amino acids. Germline V gene sequence: CDR1 LNHNV, CDR2 YYDKDF (reference sequence). V lost 8 bases and J 0 bases, leaving 8 bases between the germline ends. The chain's CDR3 is CATGVSSYNSPLHF. The CDR3 region has the DNA TGTGCCACCGGAGTAAGCTCCTATAATTCACCCCTCCACTTT.

This clone has a single count. The chain links TRBV5-6 to TRBJ1-4, with 11 bases aligning to TRBD1. Germline lookup yields CDR1 SGHDT and CDR2 YYEEEE. J gave up 8 bases and V 0 bases, and 6 bases lay outside the gene matches. The CDR3 covers 16 residues. CDR3 loop: CASSLGGRTGGEKLFF. DNA for the CDR3: TGTGCCAGCAGCTTGGGAGGTCGGACAGGGGGCGAAAAACTGTTTTTT. The entire variable domain, with the rest obtained from reference TRBV5-6 and TRBJ1-4, is as follows: DAGVTQSPTHLIKTRGQQVTLRCSPKSGHDTVSWYQQALGQGPQFIFQYYEEEERQRGNFPDRFSGHQFPNYSSELNVNALLLGDSALYLCASSLGGRTGGEKLFFGSGTQLSVL.

The rearrangement uses TRBV29-1 and TRBJ2-2; D possibly corresponds to TRBD1 (6 bases). The CDR3 consists of 14 residues. Germline V lookup: CDR1 SQVTM, CDR2 ANQGSEA. Between the trimmed V and J ends, which lost 7 bases and 0 bases, there was a span of 12 bases. The CDR3 sequence: CSAGQFANTGELFF. The CDR3 region has the DNA TGCAGCGCCGGACAGTTCGCGAACACCGGGGAGCTGTTTTTT.

In DNA form, the CDR3 reads TGTGCCAGCAGCGTAAAGGGCGGGGGGGCCAATGAGCAGTTCTTC. Protein: CASSVKGGGANEQFF. V is TRBV9 and J is TRBJ2-1; 9 bases map to TRBD2. This CDR3 contains 15 residues. CDR1 SGDLS and CDR2 YYNGEE come from the germline V gene. V lost 1 base, J lost 6 bases, and 5 bases stayed unmatched.

This chain links TRBV6-6 with TRBJ1-1; 9 positions agree with TRBD1. V lost 7 bases and J lost 7; bases outside the gene matches: 10. CDR3 length: 14 residues. The germline CDR1 and CDR2 sequences are MNHNY and SVGAGI (reference sequence). Written as DNA, the CDR3 is TGTGCCAGCATCCTCAATGACAGGGGGATTGAAGCTTTCTTT. It specifies CASILNDRGIEAFF.

The chain recombines TRBV14 with TRBJ2-7; TRBD1 might be the D (6 bases). CDR3 length: 13 residues. CDR1 is SGHDN, CDR2 FVKESK, per germline. V was cut by 4 bases and J by 9 bases, with 16 bases left in between. The chain's CDR3 is CASSPQGISRQYF. As DNA, the CDR3 is TGTGCCAGCAGCCCACAGGGAATTAGCCGGCAGTACTTC.

This clone has only a few counts. The chain carries TRBV5-1 and TRBJ1-4; possibly TRBD1 for D (5 bases). CDR1 and CDR2 from the germline V gene are SGHRS and YFSETQ. V was trimmed by 5 bases and J by 8 bases, leaving 10 bases between them. The CDR3 has 12 residues. The CDR3 sequence: CASRQGGEKLFF. CDR3 DNA sequence: TGCGCCAGCAGGCAGGGAGGGGAAAAACTGTTTTTT.

This clone was detected once. This sample includes further DNA sequences coding for the same CDR3. V gene TRBV5-1 combines with J gene TRBJ2-5; D remains unclear. The tail of the sequence fits TRBJ2-7 better, so the J call may be wrong. The CDR3 contains 12 residues. The germline V gene has CDR1 SGHRS and CDR2 YFSETQ. CDR3 coding DNA: TGCGCCAGCAGCTTGGAACCCTACGAGCAGTACTTC. This sequence encodes CASSLEPYEQYF.